These T cell receptor beta chains were read from a single sample in a study of cytomegalovirus exposure and HLA in healthy donors. Measured with immunoSEQ multiplex PCR; TCRdb has only the in-frame clones, and not every one. The sample includes around 94,000 clones, about three fifths of them seen just once. What was sequenced was PBMCs. These receptors all come from a man in his thirties or forties in good health and CMV-seronegative. Both conserved end residues are part of each CDR3.

V: TRBV5-1
J: TRBJ1-1
CDR3: CASSLEARGGYTEAFF

V: TRBV5-6
J: TRBJ2-1
CDR3: CASSTSGRGVF

V: TRBV5-1
J: TRBJ2-3
CDR3: CASSLAIAGESDTQYF

V: TRBV4-1
J: TRBJ2-7
CDR3: CASSQITGGSSYEQYF

V: TRBV10-3
J: TRBJ2-7
CDR3: CAITRGPLFEQYF

V: TRBV7-9
J: TRBJ1-2
CDR3: CASSPRDRDALLYGYTF

V: TRBV9
J: .
CDR3: CASSAGPSYEQYF

V: TRBV9
J: TRBJ2-1
CDR3: CASSVREAEYNEQFF

V: TRBV4-2
J: TRBJ2-4
CDR3: CASSQVLVAKNIQYF

V: TRBV5-1
J: TRBJ1-1
CDR3: CASSWTKWVITEAFF